This T cell receptor (beta chain) was identified during a study of cytomegalovirus exposure and HLA in healthy donors. Study findings and constraints: The investigators catalogued 160 or so TCR beta chains as cytomegalovirus-associated. Later analysis reportedly placed an Asian-associated ancestry cluster below the roughly 680-donor mean in N-insertions. HLA alleles showed associations with 15,000 to 20,000 TCR beta sequences in a later analysis, at a 0.05 false discovery rate.

Concerning this clone itself: The antigen is not known.

In the PCR, 60 Vbeta and 13 Jbeta primers were used. Authors' processing steps: In a later analysis, of 84 million or so unique beta chains, 9 million to 11 million appeared in at least two donors. Generated by immunoSEQ multiplex PCR, the TCRdb table keeps only in-frame clones and is missing some. V and J calls and clone size are given by that table; D and trimming were obtained from the DNA. The sample includes 190,000 or so clones, 83% of them seen just once. Trimming took 5 bases from V and 5 from J, leaving 15 bases between them. Germline V lookup: CDR1 SGHTA, CDR2 FQGNSA. CDR3 length equals 14 residues.

The sample taken for sequencing was PBMCs. This clonotype originated in a man in his fifties in good health and CMV-seronegative. The V call is TRBV7-2, the J call TRBJ1-1, with D unresolved. DNA for the CDR3: TGTGCCAGCAGCCTTAAGTGGGAGAATACTGAAGCTTTCTTT. Its translation: CASSLKWENTEAFF. Full variable domain (outside the CDR3, taken from reference TRBV7-2 and TRBJ1-1): GAGVSQSPSNKVTEKGKDVELRCDPISGHTALYWYRQSLGQGLEFLIYFQGNSAPDKSGLPSDRFSAERTGGSVSTLTIQRTQQEDSAVYLCASSLKWENTEAFFGQGTRLTVV.